The clone carrying this T cell receptor (beta chain) was counted only a few times. Its specificity is not known. The data were obtained in a study of beta chain features in type 1 diabetes. Across the study: Across all samples, some 110 million sorted cells were examined.

General study points: Moderate yet significant TCRB CDR3 shortening was seen in Type 1 diabetes patients in all four CD4+ subsets. When VDJ junctions were examined, type 1 diabetes patients showed fewer insertions and more deletions.

Sorting that relied on CD45RO/CCR7/CD25/CD127/CD95/CD27 yielded CD4+ naive, central memory, regulatory and stem cell-like memory cells. There are 16 residues in the CDR3. The V gene lost 3 bases and the J gene lost 0 bases, with 12 bases spanning the gap. Germline values: CDR1 SQVTM, CDR2 ANQGSEA. All of the isolated RNA was reverse transcribed, so expressed TCRB transcripts were sequenced. Using immunoSEQ multiplex PCR, the repertoire was profiled, and TCRdb retains in-frame clones only, with some absent. The table has 95,000 to 150,000 clones, around 16% seen once. The J gene is TRBJ2-6, the V gene TRBV29-1; D might be TRBD1 (6 bases). The TCR originated in a man aged 18 to 30 with type 1 diabetes. Sequenced sample: central memory CD4+ T cells from blood. In nucleotides, the CDR3 is TGCAGCGTTGATCCGACAGGTAGCTCTGGGGCCAACGTCCTGACTTTC. This sequence encodes CSVDPTGSSGANVLTF.